What follows is one T cell receptor (beta chain) and its context. What it recognizes is unknown. These data originate in a study of cytotoxic CD8 clonotypes in ibrutinib-treated CLL. Overall study context: Treatment had run for a median about 11 months, range 6 to 36, when response samples were taken. Mean productive templates were around 260,000; mean productive rearrangements were approximately 94,000. Study results and caveats: Pretreatment clonality was elevated relative to age-matched healthy donors and paralleled circulating CD8+ T-cell counts.

Deep sequencing aimed at 1 in 200,000 to 1 in 1 million T cells' resolution. Libraries were prepared by immunoSEQ multiplex PCR; TCRdb keeps only in-frame clonotypes and omits some of them. The sample lists thousands of clones; 79% were seen once. Germline lookup yields CDR1 SGHAT and CDR2 FQNNGV. J gave up 0 bases and V 1 base, and 3 bases lay outside the gene matches. The CDR3 is 15 residues long. This receptor was obtained from a human donor with chronic lymphocytic leukemia. Source: PBMCs, taken before ibrutinib treatment. The chain carries TRBV11-2 and TRBJ2-7, with 7 bases fitting TRBD1. The DNA of the CDR3 is TGTGCCAGCAGCTTAGCGGCAGGGGGCTCCTACGAGCAGTACTTC. Its translation: CASSLAAGGSYEQYF.